This is a list of T cell receptor beta chains from one sample in a study of blood T cell repertoires in COVID-19. Clones were read by immunoSEQ multiplex PCR, and TCRdb kept only the in-frame ones, dropping some. The table lists around 200,000 clones, around 90% of them singletons. Sequenced sample: PBMCs or T cells enriched from blood (not recorded which). Receptors were obtained from a woman aged 30 to 39 who had recovered from COVID-19. Both conserved end residues are part of each CDR3. The order of the fields is clone size, D gene, V gene, J gene, CDR3 protein, CDR3 DNA. D genes are given only for firm matches. Not all rows give a size; the values are once, few, many and, for expanded clones, a class.

NA	TRBD2	TRBV5-1	TRBJ2-1	CASSFGGGGDEQFF	TGCGCCAGCAGCTTCGGCGGGGGAGGGGATGAGCAGTTCTTC
once	NA	TRBV7-2	TRBJ1-2	CASSAVARYGYTF	TGTGCCAGCAGCGCCGTTGCCAGGTATGGCTACACCTTC
NA	NA	TRBV2	TRBJ1-1	CASREDGVYTEAFF	TGTGCCAGCAGGGAGGACGGAGTTTACACTGAAGCTTTCTTT
NA	NA	TRBV27	TRBJ1-4	CASSFRGNEKLFF	TGTGCCAGCAGTTTCCGGGGTAATGAAAAACTGTTTTTT
NA	TRBD1	TRBV5-4	TRBJ1-2	CASSNPRTGGLGYTF	TGTGCCAGCAGCAACCCCAGGACAGGGGGCTTAGGCTACACCTTC
NA	NA	TRBV3-1/TRBV3-2	TRBJ2-7	CASSQDRTAYEQYF	TGTGCCAGCAGCCAAGATAGGACAGCGTACGAGCAGTACTTC
NA	TRBD2	TRBV4-1	TRBJ2-7	CASSQDPSGGASEQYF	TGCGCCAGCAGCCAAGATCCTAGCGGGGGGGCCTCCGAGCAGTACTTC
once	NA	TRBV19	TRBJ2-3	CASSTLDHRGDTQYF	TGTGCCAGTAGTACCCTGGACCATAGGGGGGATACGCAGTATTTT
NA	TRBD1	TRBV5-6	TRBJ1-3	CASSLTGRGNTIYF	TGTGCCAGCAGCCTGACAGGGAGGGGAAACACCATATATTTT
NA	NA	TRBV5-5	TRBJ1-4	CASSLGTRLGEKLFF	TGTGCCAGCAGCCTTGGCACCCGACTCGGTGAAAAACTGTTTTTT
once	TRBD2	TRBV4-1	TRBJ2-5	CASSQDGGVNRRETQYF	TGCGCCAGCAGCCAAGATGGGGGGGTCAACAGGCGGGAGACCCAGTACTTC
NA	NA	TRBV6-5	TRBJ1-4	CASSYSITGMVEKLFF	TGTGCCAGCAGTTACTCGATTACGGGAATGGTTGAAAAACTGTTTTTT
NA	NA	TRBV19	TRBJ1-5	CASMGRDMGFQPQHF	TGTGCCAGTATGGGCCGGGACATGGGGTTCCAGCCCCAGCATTTT
few	NA	TRBV7-9	TRBJ2-7	CASSSVQQGYEQYF	TGTGCCAGCAGCTCAGTACAACAGGGTTACGAGCAGTACTTC
NA	TRBD1	TRBV7-6	TRBJ1-5	CASSLSPGDRGSNQPQHF	TGTGCCAGCAGCTTATCCCCTGGCGACAGGGGGAGCAATCAGCCCCAGCATTTT
NA	TRBD2	TRBV4-3	TRBJ2-7	CASSQGLLRGAYEQYF	TGCGCCAGCAGCCAAGGTCTCCTGCGGGGGGCCTACGAGCAGTACTTC
NA	NA	TRBV6-5	TRBJ2-7	CASHSGSYEQYF	TGTGCCAGTCACTCGGGCTCCTACGAGCAGTACTTC